Listed below are T cell receptor beta chains from one sample, sequenced in a study of regulatory T cells in long-lasting Graves disease. Each CDR3 protein is one row after TCRdb ran MiXCR on the multiplex PCR reads. The sample has 400,000 to 500,000 distinct CDR3 sequences, around a fifth seen once. Sequences were derived from peripheral blood mononuclear cells (PBMCs), sampled when the disease was refractory, from a patient treated with antithyroid drugs. The receptors were gathered from a female donor with Graves disease. CDR3s include the opening cysteine and the closing phenylalanine or tryptophan. The D gene is left open where the match is weak. Some rows mark clone size as missing; the rest say once, few, many or name a class of expanded clone.

CDR3aa,CDR3nt,d_gene,v_gene,j_gene,abundance
CASRVESNYGYTF,TGTGCCAGCAGAGTTGAATCCAACTATGGCTACACCTTC,-,TRBV2,TRBJ1-2,-
CASSLNTDNEKLFF,TGTGCCAGCAGCTTAAACACGGATAATGAAAAACTGTTTTTT,-,TRBV7-9,TRBJ1-4,-
CASSFWTENTGELFF,TGTGCCAGCAGTTTCTGGACGGAGAACACCGGGGAGCTGTTTTTT,-,TRBV6-9,TRBJ2-2,-
CASSSPGLNYGYTF,TGTGCCAGCAGCTCACCGGGACTGAACTATGGCTACACCTTC,-,TRBV7-9,TRBJ1-2,-
CASSLGKGDPEAFF,TGTGCCAGCAGTTTAGGTAAAGGCGACCCTGAAGCTTTCTTT,-,TRBV28,TRBJ1-1,many
CASSLGAGVYGYTF,TGTGCCAGCAGTTTAGGGGCAGGAGTCTATGGCTACACCTTC,-,TRBV28,TRBJ1-2,many
CSVGGLAGGNQETQYF,TGCAGCGTTGGGGGACTAGCGGGGGGAAACCAAGAGACCCAGTACTTC,TRBD2,TRBV29-1,TRBJ2-5,many
CASSLRGGQGSPLHF,TGTGCCAGCAGTTTAAGAGGGGGACAAGGATCACCCCTCCACTTT,-,TRBV27,TRBJ1-6,few
CSARDLEAPAGAFF,TGCAGTGCTAGAGATCTCGAGGCCCCGGCAGGAGCTTTCTTT,-,TRBV20-1,TRBJ1-1,many
CASSLEIANTGELFF,TGTGCCAGCAGCCTCGAGATCGCGAACACCGGGGAGCTGTTTTTT,-,TRBV7-3,TRBJ2-2,many
CASSVKDRGLGLYGYTF,TGTGCCAGCAGCGTTAAGGACAGGGGGCTCGGCCTATATGGCTACACCTTC,TRBD1,TRBV9,TRBJ1-2,many
CASSLGQSLAKNIQYF,TGTGCCAGCAGCCTGGGACAGAGTTTAGCCAAAAACATTCAGTACTTC,TRBD1,TRBV2,TRBJ2-4,few
CASSYPRYEQYF,TGTGCCAGCAGTTACCCCAGATACGAGCAGTACTTC,-,TRBV6-5,TRBJ2-7,many
CASRPGWEDYGYTF,TGTGCCAGCAGGCCTGGGTGGGAAGACTATGGCTACACCTTC,-,TRBV5-5,TRBJ1-2,many
CASSALAGVLETQYF,TGCGCCAGCAGCGCCCTAGCGGGAGTGTTGGAGACCCAGTACTTC,TRBD2,TRBV4-1,TRBJ2-5,few
CSAGYSSYEQYF,TGCAGTGCTGGATACAGCTCCTACGAGCAGTACTTC,-,TRBV20-1,TRBJ2-7,many
CASSLGRASNQPRHF,TGTGCCAGCAGTTTAGGAAGGGCTAGCAATCAGCCCCGGCATTTT,-,TRBV27,TRBJ1-5,-
CASSAFKGAGETQYF,TGTGCCAGCAGTGCGTTTAAGGGGGCCGGAGAGACCCAGTACTTC,TRBD1,TRBV6-4,TRBJ2-5,few
CASSVTFRANQPQHF,TGTGCCAGCAGCGTGACCTTTCGGGCCAATCAGCCCCAGCATTTT,-,TRBV9,TRBJ1-5,-
CASRPPVDYEQYF,TGTGCCAGCAGACCCCCCGTGGACTACGAGCAGTACTTC,-,TRBV28,TRBJ2-7,-
CAGSRDRGGNYGYTF,TGTGCCGGCAGCAGGGACAGGGGTGGCAACTATGGCTACACCTTC,TRBD1,TRBV9,TRBJ1-2,-
CASSLKLNPGLAATDAQYF,TGTGCCAGCAGCCTAAAGCTCAACCCGGGACTAGCGGCGACAGATGCGCAGTATTTT,TRBD2,TRBV7-2,TRBJ2-3,once
CASSSGENTEAFF,TGTGCCAGCAGTTCAGGGGAGAACACTGAAGCTTTCTTT,-,TRBV18,TRBJ1-1,many
CASSSDDWGGNQPQHF,TGTGCCAGCAGTTCCGATGACTGGGGTGGCAATCAGCCCCAGCATTTT,-,TRBV28,TRBJ1-5,many
CASSPRDRETEAFF,TGTGCCAGCAGCCCGCGGGACAGGGAGACTGAAGCTTTCTTT,TRBD1,TRBV11-2,TRBJ1-1,few
CASSFGTGSHEQYF,TGTGCCAGCAGTTTTGGGACAGGGAGTCACGAGCAGTACTTC,TRBD1,TRBV28,TRBJ2-7,many
CASSFPSGQGNTGELFF,TGTGCCAGCAGTTTCCCCTCGGGACAGGGCAACACCGGGGAGCTGTTTTTT,TRBD1,TRBV28,TRBJ2-2,many
CASSPFSDGTGELFF,TGTGCCAGCAGCCCTTTTTCGGACGGTACCGGGGAGCTGTTTTTT,-,TRBV11-2,TRBJ2-2,few
CATSDLDSSYNEQFF,TGTGCCACCAGTGATCTCGATAGCTCCTACAATGAGCAGTTCTTC,-,TRBV24-1,TRBJ2-1,many
CASSDSNTQETQYF,TGTGCCAGCAGTGATTCGAACACACAAGAGACCCAGTACTTC,-,TRBV2,TRBJ2-5,many
CASSPDRAAGELFF,TGTGCCAGCAGTCCTGACAGGGCGGCCGGGGAGCTGTTTTTT,TRBD1,TRBV12-3/TRBV12-4,TRBJ2-2,many
CASGLVVGQGTSNTGELFF,TGTGCCAGCGGCTTAGTGGTGGGACAGGGAACCTCGAACACCGGGGAGCTGTTTTTT,TRBD1,TRBV7-2,TRBJ2-2,-
CASSSGRVGGRDTQYF,TGTGCCAGCAGTTCCGGTCGGGTAGGTGGAAGAGATACGCAGTATTTT,-,TRBV27,TRBJ2-3,-
CASKGAGNTEAFF,TGTGCCAGCAAGGGGGCAGGGAACACTGAAGCTTTCTTT,TRBD1,TRBV28,TRBJ1-1,many
CASSFLRGRNTGELFF,TGTGCCAGCAGCTTTCTCCGGGGGCGAAACACCGGGGAGCTGTTTTTT,-,TRBV5-6,TRBJ2-2,-
CSAVPGQGGDEQYF,TGCAGTGCTGTGCCTGGCCAGGGGGGGGATGAGCAGTACTTC,-,TRBV20-1,TRBJ2-7,-
CASSKFGPDGYTF,TGCGCCAGCTCAAAGTTCGGACCTGATGGCTACACCTTC,-,TRBV5-1,TRBJ1-2,-
CASSLAIERGGDTIYF,TGTGCCAGCAGCTTAGCGATTGAAAGGGGAGGCGACACCATATATTTT,-,TRBV7-9,TRBJ1-3,-
CASSQDGREGAFF,TGTGCCAGCAGCCAAGATGGACGGGAAGGGGCTTTCTTT,-,TRBV4-2,TRBJ1-1,-
CAWSPRGRNTEAFF,TGTGCCTGGAGCCCTCGGGGAAGGAACACTGAAGCTTTCTTT,-,TRBV30,TRBJ1-1,-
CASSVQAGQETQYF,TGTGCCAGCAGTGTCCAGGCAGGCCAAGAGACCCAGTACTTC,-,TRBV7-2,TRBJ2-5,many
CASSYSAGGASSYEQYF,TGTGCCAGCAGTTATTCAGCAGGGGGCGCGAGCTCCTACGAGCAGTACTTC,TRBD1,TRBV6-5,TRBJ2-7,-
CAWSVKVGVLPIRYEQYF,TGTGCCTGGAGTGTAAAGGTTGGGGTCCTACCAATACGCTACGAGCAGTACTTC,-,TRBV30,TRBJ2-7,few
CASSPQGPSGEQYF,TGTGCCAGCTCACCCCAGGGGCCGTCCGGCGAGCAGTACTTC,-,TRBV18,TRBJ2-7,-
CASSERAGSNTGELFF,TGTGCCAGCAGTGAAAGGGCAGGTTCGAACACCGGGGAGCTGTTTTTT,-,TRBV2,TRBJ2-2,many
CASSLGGWFADGNQPQHF,TGCGCCAGCAGCCTGGGGGGTTGGTTTGCCGATGGCAATCAGCCCCAGCATTTT,-,TRBV5-1,TRBJ1-5,-
CASRPGRGGNSPLHF,TGTGCCAGCAGACCGGGCAGGGGTGGTAATTCACCCCTCCACTTT,-,TRBV12-3/TRBV12-4,TRBJ1-6,many
CASSQDGRQGAEQYF,TGCGCCAGCAGCCAAGATGGGCGACAGGGGGCCGAGCAGTACTTC,TRBD1,TRBV4-3,TRBJ2-7,-
CASSLEYPGRLLFYEQYF,TGTGCCAGCAGCTTAGAATACCCCGGGAGGCTTTTATTCTACGAGCAGTACTTC,TRBD2,TRBV11-2,TRBJ2-7,-
CSVVMAGYGYTF,TGCAGCGTCGTCATGGCGGGCTATGGCTACACCTTC,-,TRBV29-1,TRBJ1-2,-
CASTWGGDYEQYF,TGTGCCAGCACCTGGGGCGGGGACTACGAGCAGTACTTC,-,TRBV28,TRBJ2-7,many
CASMGELVPNYGHTF,TGTGCCAGTATGGGAGAACTAGTTCCTAACTATGGCCACACCTTC,-,TRBV19,TRBJ1-2,-
CASSLEPGQGGKLFF,TGTGCCAGCAGTTTGGAACCGGGACAGGGCGGAAAACTGTTTTTT,TRBD1,TRBV28,TRBJ1-4,many
CSAGRGSGSTDTQYF,TGCAGTGCTGGCAGGGGGAGCGGGAGTACAGATACGCAGTATTTT,-,TRBV20-1,TRBJ2-3,-